This entry describes one TCR beta chain. In the source study's methods: Cell counts per sample came from amplifying reference gene primers. The data were produced by immunoSEQ multiplex PCR, yet TCRdb's version contains in-frame clones alone and is incomplete. Clonal size and the V and J genes are those of that table, whereas D and trimming came from the DNA. In the table there are under 65,000 clones, less than 90% of which are singletons. The CDR3 is made up of 16 amino acids. Germline V gene lookup returns CDR1 SGHTS and CDR2 YDEGEE. With 0 bases removed from V and 2 bases from J, the gap between germline ends came to 9 bases. This specimen belongs to a study of blood T cell repertoires in COVID-19. About the study: Samples taken during acute and convalescent COVID-19 were collected in the United States, Italy and Spain. Sources were T cells, B-cell-depleted T cells, or PBMCs; the material itself was cDNA or gDNA.

V gene TRBV5-8 combines with J gene TRBJ2-6; D ambiguous. The clonotype originates from a man aged 60 to 75 with acute or convalescent COVID-19. The sequenced sample consisted of peripheral blood. The CDR3 here is CASSLAWAAGANVLTF. The DNA for the CDR3 is TGTGCCAGCAGCTTGGCATGGGCTGCTGGGGCCAACGTCCTGACTTTC.